This is a list of T cell receptor beta chains from one sample in a study of vaccination effects on CD4 cells after COVID-19. TCRdb keeps only in-frame clones here, not all; method: immunoSEQ multiplex PCR. The sample contains 25,000 to 30,000 clones, 70% to 75% of which appear only once. Their recognized antigens are unknown. This sample comprised CD4+ T cells from PBMCs cultured with HCoV-NL63 spike peptides, obtained after COVID-19 vaccination. The source of these receptors is a human donor who received a COVID-19 vaccine. Both conserved end residues are trimmed from each CDR3. The order of the fields is CDR3 protein, D gene, V gene. The D gene is left open where the match is weak.

CDR3: AISETGLNEQF
D: .
V: TRBV10-3

CDR3: ASKQETSPQALH
D: .
V: TRBV2

CDR3: ASSITGTTYEQY
D: TRBD2
V: TRBV19

CDR3: ASSESGTRMETQY
D: TRBD2
V: TRBV6-1

CDR3: ASSVAPGAGSPLH
D: .
V: TRBV9

CDR3: ASSQEGQVTHEQY
D: TRBD1
V: TRBV23-1

CDR3: ASSVGLRGAYGYT
D: .
V: TRBV7-2

CDR3: ASSGGGIYNEQF
D: .
V: TRBV10-1

CDR3: ASSLKVLGAAQPQH
D: .
V: TRBV7-8

CDR3: ASSLAPSASYEQY
D: .
V: TRBV7-2

CDR3: ASSYGAVGRRAQY
D: .
V: TRBV6-2/TRBV6-3

CDR3: ATSRFQDRGNSPLH
D: TRBD1
V: TRBV15

CDR3: ASIMSFGRDEQF
D: TRBD2
V: TRBV6-5

CDR3: ASRTGGGETQY
D: TRBD1
V: TRBV6-5

CDR3: ASSEFTGGNEQF
D: TRBD1
V: TRBV6-1

CDR3: ASSEAIPGLITEAF
D: .
V: TRBV6-1

CDR3: ASSIGQRSYSPAF
D: .
V: TRBV19

CDR3: ASSQGSRGELF
D: .
V: TRBV3-1/TRBV3-2

CDR3: AISESMWGTNEKLF
D: .
V: TRBV10-3

CDR3: ASSQVGDRNQPQH
D: TRBD1
V: TRBV19

CDR3: ASSSGQGVRGLGETQY
D: TRBD1
V: TRBV11-3

CDR3: ASSSPVRNEQF
D: .
V: TRBV5-4

CDR3: ASSLSVGVHNEQF
D: .
V: TRBV5-1

CDR3: AWDRGNTEAF
D: TRBD1
V: TRBV30

CDR3: ASSTTGTGTNIQY
D: TRBD1
V: TRBV5-1

CDR3: ASSPRGDQPQH
D: TRBD1
V: TRBV5-1

CDR3: SVEVSMNTEAF
D: .
V: TRBV29-1

CDR3: SATGTGEETQY
D: .
V: TRBV29-1

CDR3: ASSARQGDSPLH
D: TRBD1
V: TRBV7-9

CDR3: ASSPEGGRGVQY
D: TRBD2
V: TRBV11-2

CDR3: ASSLASGKF
D: .
V: TRBV12-3/TRBV12-4

CDR3: ASSGTYGTQY
D: .
V: TRBV5-1

CDR3: ASRLGTGAYGYT
D: TRBD1
V: TRBV7-9

CDR3: ASSLEGLEQY
D: .
V: TRBV12-3/TRBV12-4

CDR3: ASSTQGGNTEAF
D: .
V: TRBV2

CDR3: ASSGFGTSGNEQF
D: TRBD2
V: TRBV9

CDR3: ASSDGRNTEAF
D: .
V: TRBV2

CDR3: ASSLTGIPSLNIQY
D: .
V: TRBV7-9

CDR3: SVGQFNEKLF
D: .
V: TRBV29-1

CDR3: ASSLLQQAYEQF
D: .
V: TRBV5-1

CDR3: ASGLTGGNEQF
D: TRBD2
V: TRBV10-2